This T cell receptor (beta chain) was recorded in a study of blood T cell repertoires in COVID-19. TCRdb keeps only in-frame clones here, not all; method: immunoSEQ multiplex PCR. The sample holds 140,000 to 150,000 clones, about 88% seen once. Germline CDR1 reads MNHNS; CDR2 reads SASEGT. The CDR3 is 13 residues long. V was trimmed by 6 bases and J by 5 bases, leaving 14 bases between them. Sequenced: peripheral blood. The chain has TRBV6-1 and TRBJ2-7, with D perhaps matching TRBD2 (5 bases). The clonotype originates from a human donor in a cohort sampled during active COVID-19. CDR3 amino acids: CASRLDSANEQYF. The DNA of the CDR3 is TGTGCCAGCAGATTGGACTCCGCCAACGAGCAGTACTTC.